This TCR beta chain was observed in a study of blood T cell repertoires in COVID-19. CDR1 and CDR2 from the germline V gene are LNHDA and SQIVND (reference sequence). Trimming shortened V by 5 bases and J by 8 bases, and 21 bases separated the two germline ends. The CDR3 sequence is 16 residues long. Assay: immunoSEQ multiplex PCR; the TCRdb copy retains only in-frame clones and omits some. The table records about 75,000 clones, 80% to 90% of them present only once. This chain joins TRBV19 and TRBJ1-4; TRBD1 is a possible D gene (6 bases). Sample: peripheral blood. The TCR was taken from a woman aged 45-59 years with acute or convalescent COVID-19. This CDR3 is CASSPPATGLREKLFF. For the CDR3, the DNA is TGTGCCAGTAGTCCCCCGGCAACAGGGTTGCGAGAAAAACTGTTTTTT.